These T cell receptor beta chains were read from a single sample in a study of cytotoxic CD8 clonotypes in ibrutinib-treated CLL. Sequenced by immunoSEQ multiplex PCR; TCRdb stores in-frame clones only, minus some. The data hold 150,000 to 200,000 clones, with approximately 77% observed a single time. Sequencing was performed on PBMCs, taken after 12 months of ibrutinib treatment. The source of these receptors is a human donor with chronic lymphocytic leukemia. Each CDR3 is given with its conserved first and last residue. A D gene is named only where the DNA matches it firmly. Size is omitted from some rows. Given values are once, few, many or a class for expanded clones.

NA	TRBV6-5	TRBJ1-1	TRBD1	TGTGCCAGCAGTCCCCCGGACAGGAGGGACACTGAAGCTTTCTTT	CASSPPDRRDTEAFF
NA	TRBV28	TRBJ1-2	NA	TGTGCCAGCAGGGAAAGTCGACGGATCTATGGCTACACCTTC	CASRESRRIYGYTF
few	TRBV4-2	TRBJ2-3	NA	TGTGCCAGCAGCCAAGCGGCACACGATACGCAGTATTTT	CASSQAAHDTQYF
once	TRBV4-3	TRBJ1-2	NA	TGCGCCAGCAGCCAAGGGGGGGCGAATCGCGGCTACACCTTC	CASSQGGANRGYTF
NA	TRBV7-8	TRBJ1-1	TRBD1	TGTGCCAGCAGCCCAGACAGGGAGGGAGCTTTCTTT	CASSPDREGAFF
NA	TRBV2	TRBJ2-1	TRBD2	TGTGCCAGCAGTACGACTAGCGGGAGAGGCAATGAGCAGTTCTTC	CASSTTSGRGNEQFF
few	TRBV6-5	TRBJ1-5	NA	TGTGCCAGCAGTTCCCATGGGACAAACCCCGGCCAGCCCCAGCATTTT	CASSSHGTNPGQPQHF
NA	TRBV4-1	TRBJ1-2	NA	TGCGCCAGCAGCCTCGGACCGGGTCCCGTTGGCTACACCTTC	CASSLGPGPVGYTF
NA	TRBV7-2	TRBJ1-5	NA	TGTGCCAGCAGCCCTCCAGGCCAGCCCCAGCATTTT	CASSPPGQPQHF
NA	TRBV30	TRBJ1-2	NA	TGTGCCTGGACCACTCAGGTTCGGGCCTGGGTGGGTTATGGCTACACCTTC	CAWTTQVRAWVGYGYTF
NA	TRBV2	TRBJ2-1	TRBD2	TGTGCCAGCGGTCTAACTAGCGGGAGGGCCAATGAGCAGTTCTTC	CASGLTSGRANEQFF
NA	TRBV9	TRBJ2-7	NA	TGTGCCAGCAGCGCGACCCCCGAGGCTCGGGAGCAGTACTTC	CASSATPEAREQYF
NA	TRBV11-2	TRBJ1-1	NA	TGTGCCAGCAGCTTAGAAAGGGGCACTGAAGCTTTCTTT	CASSLERGTEAFF
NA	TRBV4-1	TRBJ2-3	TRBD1	TGCGCCAGCAGCCTGATACAGGGGATCACAGATACGCAGTATTTT	CASSLIQGITDTQYF
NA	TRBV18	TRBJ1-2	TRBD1	TGTGCCAGCTCACGCGAGACAGGGGGCAACTATGGCTACACCTTC	CASSRETGGNYGYTF
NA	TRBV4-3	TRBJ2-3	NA	TGCGCCAGCAGCCCAGGGTCTAGCAGAGATACGCAGTATTTT	CASSPGSSRDTQYF
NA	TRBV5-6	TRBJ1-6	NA	TGTGCCAGCAGCTTGGGGGCTTACCCCGGAACCAATTCACCCCTCCACTTT	CASSLGAYPGTNSPLHF
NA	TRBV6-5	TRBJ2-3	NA	TGTGCCAGCAGTTACATGGGGGGCACGCAGTATTTT	CASSYMGGTQYF
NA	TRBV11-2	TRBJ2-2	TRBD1	TGTGCCACCCGGACAGGTGATAACACCGGGGAGCTGTTTTTT	CATRTGDNTGELFF
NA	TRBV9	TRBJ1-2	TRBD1	TGTGCCAGCAGCGTCCGGGACAGGGCCGTCTATGGCTACACCTTC	CASSVRDRAVYGYTF
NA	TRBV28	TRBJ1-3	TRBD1	TGTGCCAGCAGCAAAGGGACAGTGGTAGTCGGAAACACCATATATTTT	CASSKGTVVVGNTIYF
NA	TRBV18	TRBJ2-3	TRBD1	TGTGCCAGCTCCCCTGGACAGGGAGGCACAGATACGCAGTATTTT	CASSPGQGGTDTQYF
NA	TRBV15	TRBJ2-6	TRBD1	TGTGCCACCAGCAGAGGTTTGGACAGGGGGGAGTCTGGGGCCAACGTCCTGACTTTC	CATSRGLDRGESGANVLTF
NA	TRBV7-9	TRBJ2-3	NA	TGTGCCAGCAGCCGGGACTTGAATTCAGATACGCAGTATTTT	CASSRDLNSDTQYF
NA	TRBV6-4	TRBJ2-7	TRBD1	TGTGCCAGCAGTGACATGGGACAGGGGGCCTACGAGCAGTACTTC	CASSDMGQGAYEQYF
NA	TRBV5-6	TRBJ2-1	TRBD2	TGTGCCAGCAGCGGGACTAGCGGGACCTCCTCCTACAATGAGCAGTTCTTC	CASSGTSGTSSYNEQFF
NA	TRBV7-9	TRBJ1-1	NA	TGTGCCAGCAGTTACTTGGAGTTTATGAACACTGAAGCTTTCTTT	CASSYLEFMNTEAFF
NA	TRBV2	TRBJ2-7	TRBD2	TGTGCCAGCAGTTCAAGCGGGGGGCGCGAGCAGTACTTC	CASSSSGGREQYF
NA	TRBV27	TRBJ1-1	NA	TGTGCCAGCAGTTTCGATATGACCGAAGCTTTCTTT	CASSFDMTEAFF
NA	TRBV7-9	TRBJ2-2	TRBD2	TGTGCCAGCAGCCGACTAGCGGGGGGCCGGTCCGGGGAGCTGTTTTTT	CASSRLAGGRSGELFF
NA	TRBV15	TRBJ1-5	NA	TGTGCCACCAGCAGAGACCTAGACACTCGGGGAAGCCAGCCCCAGCATTTT	CATSRDLDTRGSQPQHF
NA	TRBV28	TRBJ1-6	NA	TGTGCCAGCAGCCGAGGTGGAAAATACTCACCCCTCCACTTT	CASSRGGKYSPLHF
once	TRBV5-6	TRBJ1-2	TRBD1	TGTGCCAGCAGCGATACGGGACAGGGAAGTAATTACTATGGCTACACCTTC	CASSDTGQGSNYYGYTF
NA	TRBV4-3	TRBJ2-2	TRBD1	TGCGCCAGCAGCCAAGTAGGGACAGGGTCCGGGGAGCTGTTTTTT	CASSQVGTGSGELFF
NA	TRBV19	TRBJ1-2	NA	TGTGCCAGTAGTATATTAGGCAACGACTATGGCTACACCTTC	CASSILGNDYGYTF
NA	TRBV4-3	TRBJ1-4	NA	TGCGCCAGCAGCCAAGTGGGTGAAAAACTGTTTTTT	CASSQVGEKLFF
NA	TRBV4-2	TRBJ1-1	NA	TGTGCCAGCAGCCAAGTTGGACTTGTGAACACTGAAGCTTTCTTT	CASSQVGLVNTEAFF
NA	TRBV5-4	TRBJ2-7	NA	TGTGCCAGCAGCTTCGACCGGCGCGAGCAGTACTTC	CASSFDRREQYF
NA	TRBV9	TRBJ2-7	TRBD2	TGTGCCAGCAGCGTAGGGGTGGCGGGAGGGCCCTACGAGCAGTACTTC	CASSVGVAGGPYEQYF
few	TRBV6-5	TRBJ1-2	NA	TGTGCCAGCAGGGCAGGATCTTCCTATGGCTACACCTTC	CASRAGSSYGYTF
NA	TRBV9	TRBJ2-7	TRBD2	TGTGCCAGCAGCGCCTCCATTGTTAGCGGGTTCTCCTACGAGCAGTACTTC	CASSASIVSGFSYEQYF
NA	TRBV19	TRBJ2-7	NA	TGTGCCAGTAGTATAGATCGCGATCGACAGTACTTC	CASSIDRDRQYF
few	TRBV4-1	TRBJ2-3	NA	TGCGCCAGCAGCCAAGACCTACTGTCATCAGATACGCAGTATTTT	CASSQDLLSSDTQYF
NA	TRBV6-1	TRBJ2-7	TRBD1	TGTGCCAGCAGGAGGGACAGTCGTACGGGGGAGCAGTACTTC	CASRRDSRTGEQYF
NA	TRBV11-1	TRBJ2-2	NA	TGTGCCAGCACAGAAACCACCAGGCATCCTTCGTACACCGGGGAGCTGTTTTTT	CASTETTRHPSYTGELFF
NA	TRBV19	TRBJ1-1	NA	TGTGCCAGTAGTCGGGGGGGGAGGGACACTGAAGCTTTCTTT	CASSRGGRDTEAFF
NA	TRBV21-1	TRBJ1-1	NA	TGTGCCAGCAGCCCGGGATTCGGGGGAGGGGACACTGAAGCTTTCTTT	CASSPGFGGGDTEAFF